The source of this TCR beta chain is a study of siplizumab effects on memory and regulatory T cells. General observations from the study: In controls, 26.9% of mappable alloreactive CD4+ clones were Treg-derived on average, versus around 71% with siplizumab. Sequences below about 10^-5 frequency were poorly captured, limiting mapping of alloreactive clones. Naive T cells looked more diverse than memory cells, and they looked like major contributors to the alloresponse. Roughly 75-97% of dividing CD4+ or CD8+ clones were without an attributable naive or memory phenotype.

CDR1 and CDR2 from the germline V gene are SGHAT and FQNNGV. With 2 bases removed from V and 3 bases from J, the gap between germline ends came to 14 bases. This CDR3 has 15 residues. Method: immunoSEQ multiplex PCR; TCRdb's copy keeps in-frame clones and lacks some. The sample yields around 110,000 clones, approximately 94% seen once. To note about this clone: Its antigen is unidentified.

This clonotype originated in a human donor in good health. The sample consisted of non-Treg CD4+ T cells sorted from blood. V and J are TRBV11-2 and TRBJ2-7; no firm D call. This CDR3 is CASSLFPSPIYEQYF. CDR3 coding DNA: TGTGCCAGCAGCTTATTCCCATCACCGATCTACGAGCAGTACTTC.